A single sample gave rise to the 28 T cell receptor beta chains below, sequenced in a study of molecular identifiers for immune sequencing clone quantification. One entry per CDR3 protein, called by TCRdb with MiXCR from the PCR reads. In the table there are hundreds of thousands of distinct CDR3 sequences, 25% of which are singletons. Sequencing input: naive CD8+ T cells from blood, with Jurkat cell RNA spiked in. As to subset: FACS-sorted CD8+CD4-CCR7+CD45RA+ naive T cells. The receptor set was obtained from a human donor in good health. Some libraries in this study had Jurkat cell RNA spiked in.

This clonotype was observed a few times. V and J are TRBV4-3 and TRBJ2-1, with 10 bases fitting TRBD1. The germline V gene encodes CDR1 LGHNA and CDR2 YSLEER. This CDR3 has 16 amino acids. J lost 8 bases, V lost 0 bases, and 7 bases had no gene match. This CDR3 is CASSQDLRQGAYEQFF. The CDR3 region has the DNA TGCGCCAGCAGCCAAGATCTGAGACAGGGGGCATATGAGCAGTTCTTC.

V and J are TRBV4-3 and TRBJ2-7; perhaps D is TRBD1 or TRBD2 (5 bases each). V gave up 5 bases and J gave up 0 bases, with 14 bases separating them. Germline CDR1 is LGHNA and CDR2 is YSLEER. This CDR3 contains 15 residues. The CDR3 DNA sequence: TGCGCCAGCAGCAAGGGACGTGGCTACTCCTACGAGCAGTACTTC. It translates to CASSKGRGYSYEQYF.

The chain combines TRBV11-2 with TRBJ2-7; 7 positions match TRBD1. The germline V gene has CDR1 SGHAT and CDR2 FQNNGV. V gave up 5 bases and J gave up 0 bases; unmatched junction bases: 13. CDR3 size: 17 residues. CDR3 amino acids: CASSPGRGQVGSYEQYF. The CDR3 nucleotides are TGTGCCAGCAGCCCGGGGCGCGGACAGGTTGGCTCCTACGAGCAGTACTTC.

This clonotype has a count of ten or more. V is TRBV3-1 and J is TRBJ1-1; TRBD1 matches 7 bases. V shed 6 bases, J shed 2 bases, and the junction held 12 bases outside the gene matches. The germline V gene has CDR1 LGHDT and CDR2 YNNKEL (reference sequence). This CDR3 contains 16 residues. Here the CDR3 DNA reads TGTGCCAGCAGTCCACACCCGGGACAGCAAAACACTGAAGCTTTCTTT. This encodes CASSPHPGQQNTEAFF. Full variable domain (missing parts from reference TRBV3-1 and TRBJ1-1): DTAVSQTPKYLVTQMGNDKSIKCEQNLGHDTMYWYKQDSKKFLKIMFSYNNKELIINETVPNRFSPKSPDKAHLNLHINSLELGDSAVYFCASSPHPGQQNTEAFFGQGTRLTVV.

There are many counts of this clonotype. This chain joins TRBV9 and TRBJ2-7; no clear D. CDR1 SGDLS and CDR2 YYNGEE come from the germline V gene. V was trimmed by 4 bases and J by 2 bases, leaving 16 bases between them. The CDR3 spans 15 residues. DNA for the CDR3: TGTGCCAGCAGCCCCGGTTTTGGCTCCACCTACGAGCAGTACTTC. The encoded protein is CASSPGFGSTYEQYF. Filled out from reference TRBV9 and TRBJ2-7, the complete variable domain reads DSGVTQTPKHLITATGQRVTLRCSPRSGDLSVYWYQQSLDQGLQFLIQYYNGEERAKGNILERFSAQQFPDLHSELNLSSLELGDSALYFCASSPGFGSTYEQYFGPGTRLTVT.

This clonotype turned up a few times. The V and J genes are TRBV20-1 and TRBJ1-1; 7 bases agree with TRBD1. The CDR3 contains 13 residues. Per germline, CDR1 DFQATT and CDR2 SNEGSKA (reference sequence). V lost 3 bases to trimming and J lost 0 bases; unmatched junction nucleotides: 1. This CDR3 is CSASDRVNTEAFF. The CDR3 nucleotides are TGCAGTGCTAGCGACAGGGTGAACACTGAAGCTTTCTTT.

This clonotype showed up many times. The rearrangement links TRBV15 to TRBJ1-4; maybe TRBD1 (6 bases). V was pared by 5 bases and J by 3 bases, with 16 bases between. Germline V CDR1 and CDR2: LNHNV, YYDKDF (reference sequence). The CDR3 is 16 amino acids. CDR3 protein: CATSPEPGEANEKLFF. The CDR3 nucleotides read TGTGCCACCAGCCCAGAACCAGGGGAGGCTAATGAAAAACTGTTTTTT.

The chain employs TRBV3-1 and TRBJ1-4; D unclear. The CDR3 length is 12 residues. The ends were cut back, 7 bases at V and 8 bases at J, with 11 bases in the middle. Germline V CDR1 and CDR2: LGHDT, YNNKEL (reference sequence). DNA for the CDR3: TGTGCCAGCATGGACGGGAGAGAAAAACTGTTTTTT. Translating it yields CASMDGREKLFF. The entire variable domain, with the rest obtained from reference TRBV3-1 and TRBJ1-4, is as follows: DTAVSQTPKYLVTQMGNDKSIKCEQNLGHDTMYWYKQDSKKFLKIMFSYNNKELIINETVPNRFSPKSPDKAHLNLHINSLELGDSAVYFCASMDGREKLFFGSGTQLSVL.

This clonotype was counted at least ten times. Compared with germline, one end of the junction differs, possibly owing to a read error. The chain employs TRBV29-1 and TRBJ1-1, with 7 bases identical to TRBD1. In germline, CDR1 is SQVTM, CDR2 ANQGSEA. The CDR3 spans 13 residues. CDR3 region: CSVALQGNAEAFF. DNA of the CDR3: TGCAGCGTTGCCCTACAGGGGAACGCTGAAGCTTTCTTT.

The chain couples TRBV29-1 to TRBJ2-1; D not resolved. The V and J ends lost 0 bases and 13 bases respectively, with 7 bases between them. Germline CDR1 and CDR2: SQVTM and ANQGSEA. The CDR3 runs to 10 residues. CDR3 sequence: CSVEDLNQFF. DNA of the CDR3: TGCAGCGTTGAAGATCTCAACCAGTTCTTC.

This clonotype was observed a handful of times. J is TRBJ2-3 and V is TRBV2, with 8 bases aligning to TRBD2. From germline, CDR1 is SNHLY and CDR2 FYNNEI. V trimming: 6 bases; J trimming: 4 bases; junction bases outside the gene matches: 12. There are 16 residues in the CDR3. This CDR3 reads CASSPGGVLASDTQYF. The CDR3 bases are TGTGCCAGCAGCCCCGGGGGGGTCCTAGCGTCAGATACGCAGTATTTT.

In this sample, this clonotype turned up a few times. The rearrangement joins TRBV7-6 to TRBJ1-2; no firm D call. Germline V CDR1 and CDR2: SGHVS, FNYEAQ. The CDR3 has 15 residues. With 6 bases removed from V and 0 bases from J, the gap between germline ends came to 14 bases. The DNA of the CDR3 is TGTGCCAGCAGTTACCGGGCCGAAGCTAACTATGGCTACACCTTC. Translated: CASSYRAEANYGYTF.

The chain joins TRBV6-5 to TRBJ2-2; tentative D call: TRBD2 (5 bases). This CDR3 spans 13 amino acids. V was cut by 4 bases and J by 7 bases, with 10 bases left in between. Germline CDR1 is MNHEY and CDR2 is SVGAGI. CDR3 in amino acids: CASSFQSGGELFF. DNA for the CDR3: TGTGCCAGCAGTTTCCAAAGCGGCGGGGAGCTGTTTTTT.

In regard to this clonotype: This may be a read error, as it is one base from a much larger clone. The chain links TRBV6-6 to TRBJ2-7; a weak D match, TRBD1 (5 bases). The CDR3 consists of 16 residues. The V and J ends lost 7 bases and 3 bases respectively, with 22 bases between them. Looked up from germline, CDR1 is MNHNY and CDR2 is SVGAGI (reference sequence). The CDR3 DNA sequence: TGTGCCAGCATTGGGTCAGAGGCAGGGCTTCTCTACGAGCAGTACTTC. This sequence encodes CASIGSEAGLLYEQYF.

The rearrangement uses TRBV5-4 and TRBJ1-1, with D unclear. Germline-derived CDR1 and CDR2 are SGHNT and YYREEE (reference sequence). The CDR3 runs 16 residues. Trimming stripped 0 bases from V and 2 bases from J, with 14 bases between. The CDR3 region has the DNA TGTGCCAGCAGCTTGGATGACGCTCCCCTTAACACTGAAGCTTTCTTT. This codes for CASSLDDAPLNTEAFF.

This clonotype has a count of ten or more. J is TRBJ2-1 and V is TRBV7-8, with TRBD2 identical over 12 bases. CDR1 is SGHVS and CDR2 is FQNEAQ in the germline V gene. V dropped 8 bases and J dropped 0; count of bases not matched to a gene: 8. This CDR3 spans 17 amino acids. CDR3 in amino acids: CASEGLAGMSSYNEQFF. CDR3 nucleotide sequence: TGTGCCAGCGAAGGACTAGCGGGGATGAGCTCCTACAATGAGCAGTTCTTC.

This clonotype was seen many times. The rearrangement joins TRBV5-1 to TRBJ1-1, with D unclear. From germline, CDR1 is SGHRS and CDR2 YFSETQ. V was trimmed by 4 bases and J by 8 bases, leaving 15 bases between them. The length of the CDR3 is 13 residues. CDR3 in amino acids: CASSETGIPEAFF. The DNA of the CDR3 is TGCGCCAGCAGCGAAACCGGGATCCCAGAAGCTTTCTTT. The full variable domain, completed using reference TRBV5-1 and TRBJ1-1, is KAGVTQTPRYLIKTRGQQVTLSCSPISGHRSVSWYQQTPGQGLQFLFEYFSETQRNKGNFPGRFSGRQFSNSRSEMNVSTLELGDSALYLCASSETGIPEAFFGQGTRLTVV.

Remarks on this clonotype: With a much larger clone just one base away, this may be a read error. The chain combines TRBV6-5 with TRBJ1-1; D not resolved. The germline CDR1 and CDR2 sequences are MNHEY and SVGAGI. The CDR3 consists of 14 residues. The CDR3 here is CASSFRTLNTEALF. In DNA form, the CDR3 reads TGTGCCAGCAGTTTTAGGACCCTGAACACTGAAGCTCTCTTT.

The table lists this clonotype with many counts. The chain carries TRBV4-3 and TRBJ1-1; D may be TRBD1 (5 bases). Per germline, CDR1 LGHNA and CDR2 YSLEER. Between the trimmed V and J ends, which lost 3 bases and 6 bases, there was a span of 17 bases. The CDR3 is made up of 15 amino acids. CDR3 DNA sequence: TGCGCCAGCAGCCATCCTGGGTCGGGGACTTCTGAAGCTTTCTTT. As protein: CASSHPGSGTSEAFF.

This clonotype was counted ten times or more. This sequence joins TRBV6-6 and TRBJ2-7; the D is unclear. CDR3 length equals 10 residues. Trimming took off 10 bases at V and 7 bases at J, with 11 bases between the two ends. CDR1 is MNHNY and CDR2 is SVGAGI in the germline V gene (reference sequence). The CDR3 sequence is CATSSREQYF. The CDR3 DNA sequence: TGTGCCACCTCGAGTAGGGAGCAGTACTTC.

This clonotype was counted many times. The gene calls are TRBV6-5 and TRBJ2-7; D may be TRBD2 (7 bases). The CDR3 is 14 residues long. V was trimmed by 6 bases and J by 6 bases, leaving 18 bases between them. Germline V gene data show CDR1 as MNHEY and CDR2 as SVGAGI. The CDR3 sequence is CASRSLGGAGEQYF. The CDR3 nucleotides read TGTGCCAGCAGGTCCCTAGGGGGGGCAGGCGAGCAGTACTTC.

This clonotype was recorded a few times. V is TRBV5-8 and J is TRBJ2-1; D might be TRBD1 or TRBD2, each matching 6 bases. CDR1 SGHTS and CDR2 YDEGEE come from the germline V gene. This CDR3 is built from 15 residues. V was cut by 4 bases and J by 7 bases, with 18 bases left in between. The CDR3 coding sequence is TGTGCCAGCAGCCACCTAGGTGGGGGGCTTAATGAGCAGTTCTTC. Protein product: CASSHLGGGLNEQFF.

This clonotype was counted ten times or more. The chain joins TRBV30 to TRBJ2-7, with 10 bases matching TRBD2. Germline trimming cut 0 bases from V and 3 bases from J; bases unmatched to any gene: 5. CDR1 GTSNPN and CDR2 SVGIG come from the germline V gene (reference sequence). The CDR3 totals 15 residues. The CDR3 sequence: CAWSVVLAGHYEQYF. The CDR3 DNA is TGTGCCTGGAGTGTAGTACTAGCGGGGCACTACGAGCAGTACTTC.

In its sample, this clonotype was seen many times. The chain has TRBV24-1 and TRBJ2-7; no definite D call. Germline lookup yields CDR1 KGHDR and CDR2 SFDVKD. The CDR3 is 13 residues long. V was cut by 0 bases and J by 6 bases, with 8 bases left in between. The CDR3 spells CATSDLRGVEQYF. The CDR3 nucleotides are TGTGCCACCAGTGATTTGCGTGGGGTCGAGCAGTACTTC.

In this sample, this clonotype turned up many times. The chain couples TRBV4-1 to TRBJ1-2, with D possibly matching TRBD1 (6 bases). Germline CDR1 and CDR2: MGHRA and YSYEKL. This CDR3 is 15 amino acids long. V lost 1 base to trimming and J lost 5 bases, with 14 bases between them. The CDR3 DNA sequence: TGCGCCAGCAGCCAAGTTGCTCAGGGGATTTATGGCTACACCTTC. This sequence encodes CASSQVAQGIYGYTF.

This rearrangement joins TRBV27 to TRBJ2-3; D may be TRBD1 or TRBD2 (5 bases each). The CDR3 is made up of 16 amino acids. V dropped 1 base and J dropped 0 bases, with 11 bases sitting between them. Germline CDR1 and CDR2: MNHEY and SMNVEV (reference sequence). In DNA, the CDR3 is TGTGCCAGCAGTTTATGGCATGGGGGTAGCACAGATACGCAGTATTTT. Its translation: CASSLWHGGSTDTQYF.

This chain uses TRBV29-1 with TRBJ1-4, with 8 positions matching TRBD1. Germline V gene sequence: CDR1 SQVTM, CDR2 ANQGSEA. The CDR3 contains 15 residues. The V gene end was trimmed by 3 bases and the J gene end by 10 bases; junction bases not matched to a gene: 13. The CDR3 bases are TGCAGCGTTGAGCCTATAGGTTCAGGGGGCAGAAAACTGTTTTTT. Translation: CSVEPIGSGGRKLFF.

The chain links TRBV27 to TRBJ2-2; tentatively, D is TRBD2 (5 bases). The V gene's germline CDR1 is MNHEY and CDR2 SMNVEV (reference sequence). Trimming stripped 6 bases from V and 2 bases from J, with 16 bases between. CDR3 length: 16 residues. The CDR3 sequence: CASSWAGQINTGELFF. In DNA form, the CDR3 reads TGTGCCAGCAGCTGGGCGGGTCAGATTAACACCGGGGAGCTGTTTTTT.